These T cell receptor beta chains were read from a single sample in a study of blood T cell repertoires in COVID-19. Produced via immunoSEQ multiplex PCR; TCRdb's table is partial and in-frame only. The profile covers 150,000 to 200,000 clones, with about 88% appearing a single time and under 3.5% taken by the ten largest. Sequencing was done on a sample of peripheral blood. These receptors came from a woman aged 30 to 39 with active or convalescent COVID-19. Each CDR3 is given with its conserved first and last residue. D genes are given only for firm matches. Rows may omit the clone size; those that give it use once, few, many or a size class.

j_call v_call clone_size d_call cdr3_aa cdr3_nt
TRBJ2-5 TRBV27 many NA CASRGHLQETQYF TGTGCCAGCAGGGGACACCTACAAGAGACCCAGTACTTC
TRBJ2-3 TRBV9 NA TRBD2 CASSSHTQRLAGIFSSTDTQYF TGTGCCAGCAGCTCCCACACCCAGAGGCTAGCGGGGATATTTTCTAGCACAGATACGCAGTATTTT
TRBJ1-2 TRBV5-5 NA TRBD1 CASSLGQANGYTF TGTGCCAGCAGCCTAGGACAGGCCAATGGCTACACCTTC
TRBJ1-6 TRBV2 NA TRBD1 CASRQTGERSPLHF TGTGCCAGCAGGCAGACAGGGGAAAGGTCACCCCTCCACTTT
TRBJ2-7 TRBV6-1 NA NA CASSEPGSWEQYF TGTGCCAGCAGTGAACCGGGGTCGTGGGAGCAGTACTTC
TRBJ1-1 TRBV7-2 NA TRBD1 CASSLERTGFGRAFF TGTGCCAGCAGCTTAGAAAGGACAGGGTTCGGGCGGGCTTTCTTT
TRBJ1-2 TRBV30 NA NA CAWSETVGGSYTF TGTGCCTGGAGCGAAACAGTCGGCGGGAGCTACACCTTC
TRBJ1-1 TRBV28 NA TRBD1 CASSLLAFSYRGIIRAFF TGTGCCAGCAGTTTATTGGCCTTTTCCTACAGGGGCATTATCAGAGCTTTCTTT
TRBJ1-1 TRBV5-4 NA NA CASSSDRLMNTEAFF TGTGCCAGCAGCAGTGACAGGCTAATGAACACTGAAGCTTTCTTT
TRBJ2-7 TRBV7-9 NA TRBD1 CASSTTGGTKYEQYF TGTGCCAGCAGCACCACAGGGGGAACTAAGTACGAGCAGTACTTC
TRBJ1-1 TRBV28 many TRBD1 CASSRDRVTEAFF TGTGCCAGCAGTCGGGACAGGGTGACTGAAGCTTTCTTT
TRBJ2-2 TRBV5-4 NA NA CASSLARESHTGELFF TGTGCCAGCAGCTTGGCTCGGGAGAGCCACACCGGGGAGCTGTTTTTT
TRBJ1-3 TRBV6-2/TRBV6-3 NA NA CASSLEGTSGNTIYF TGTGCCAGCAGCTTGGAGGGGACCTCTGGAAACACCATATATTTT
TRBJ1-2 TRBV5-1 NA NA CASSLAYQGGYGYTF TGCGCCAGCAGCTTGGCCTATCAGGGAGGGTATGGCTACACCTTC
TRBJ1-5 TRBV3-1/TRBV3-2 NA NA CASSQGFGVAGNQHF TGTGCCAGCAGCCAAGGATTTGGGGTCGCGGGGAACCAGCATTTT
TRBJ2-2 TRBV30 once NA CAWKGVNTGELFF TGTGCCTGGAAGGGGGTGAACACCGGGGAGCTGTTTTTT
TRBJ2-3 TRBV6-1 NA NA CASSEAASYTQYF TGTGCCAGCAGTGAAGCGGCCAGTTATACGCAGTATTTT
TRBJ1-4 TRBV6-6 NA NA CASSYRGYEKLFF TGTGCCAGCAGTTACAGGGGTTATGAAAAACTGTTTTTT
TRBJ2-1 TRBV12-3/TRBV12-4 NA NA CASRDRSYNEQFF TGTGCCAGCAGGGACAGATCCTACAATGAGCAGTTCTTC
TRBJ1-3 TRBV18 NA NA CASSPEGNTIYF TGTGCCAGCTCACCAGAGGGAAACACCATATATTTT
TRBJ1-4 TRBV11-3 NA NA CASSLESHKAPRGEKLFF TGTGCCAGCAGCTTAGAATCCCACAAGGCCCCTCGGGGTGAAAAACTGTTTTTT
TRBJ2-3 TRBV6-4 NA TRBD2 CASSDKAGAGDTQYF TGTGCCAGCAGTGACAAAGCGGGGGCAGGGGATACGCAGTATTTT
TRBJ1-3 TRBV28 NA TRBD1 CASSPGQYSGNTIYF TGTGCCAGCAGCCCGGGACAGTACTCTGGAAACACCATATATTTT
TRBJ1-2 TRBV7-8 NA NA CASSLVVLGGYTF TGTGCCAGCAGCTTAGTAGTACTCGGTGGCTACACCTTC
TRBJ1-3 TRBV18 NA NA CASSPLSGNTIYF TGTGCCAGCTCACCTCTCAGTGGAAACACCATATATTTT
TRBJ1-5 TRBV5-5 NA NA CASSSDGTSRQPQHF TGTGCCAGCAGCTCGGATGGGACTTCTAGGCAGCCCCAGCATTTT
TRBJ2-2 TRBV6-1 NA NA CASSEYPEANTGELFF TGTGCCAGCAGTGAATACCCAGAAGCGAACACCGGGGAGCTGTTTTTT
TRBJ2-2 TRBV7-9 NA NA CASSLDGPGYTGELFF TGTGCCAGCAGCTTAGATGGGCCAGGATACACCGGGGAGCTGTTTTTT
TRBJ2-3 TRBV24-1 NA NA CATSDFGRVPDTQYF TGTGCCACCAGTGATTTCGGCAGGGTCCCAGATACGCAGTATTTT
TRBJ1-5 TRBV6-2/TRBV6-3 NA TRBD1 CASSRQGDQPQHF TGTGCCAGCAGCCGACAGGGGGACCAGCCCCAGCATTTT
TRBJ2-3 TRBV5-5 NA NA CASSPETGTDTQYF TGTGCCAGCAGCCCAGAGACAGGCACAGATACGCAGTATTTT
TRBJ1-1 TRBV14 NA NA CASSTGLNTEAFF TGTGCCAGCAGCACAGGGCTCAACACTGAAGCTTTCTTT
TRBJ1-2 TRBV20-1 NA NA CSARSGEGYTF TGCAGTGCTAGAAGCGGGGAGGGCTACACCTTC
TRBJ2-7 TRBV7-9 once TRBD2 CASSPRTSGGLIGEQYF TGTGCCAGCAGCCCCCGGACTAGCGGGGGCCTTATTGGCGAGCAGTACTTC
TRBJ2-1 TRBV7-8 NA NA CASSWESGLLWNEQFF TGTGCCAGCAGCTGGGAGTCGGGGTTGCTTTGGAATGAGCAGTTCTTC
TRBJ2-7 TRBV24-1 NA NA CATSQGSHEQYF TGTGCCACCAGTCAGGGTAGCCACGAGCAGTACTTC
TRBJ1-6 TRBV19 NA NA CASSDRNSPLHF TGTGCCAGTAGTGACAGAAATTCACCCCTCCACTTT
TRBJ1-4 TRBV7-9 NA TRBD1 CASSPDRVEKLFF TGTGCCAGCAGCCCCGACAGGGTTGAAAAACTGTTTTTT
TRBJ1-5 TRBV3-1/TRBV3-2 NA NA CASSLGGASNQPQHF TGTGCCAGCAGCCTTGGGGGGGCGAGCAATCAGCCCCAGCATTTT
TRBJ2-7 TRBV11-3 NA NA CASSLTRDEQYF TGTGCCAGCAGCTTAACGAGGGACGAGCAGTACTTC
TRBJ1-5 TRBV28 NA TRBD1 CASSWTGGFNQPQHF TGTGCCAGCAGCTGGACAGGAGGGTTTAATCAGCCCCAGCATTTT